Below, 32 T cell receptor beta chains from the same sample are listed, as sequenced in a study of blood T cells in healthy people across ages. A second about 7 to 11 cycle PCR used barcoded and J-beta primers. TCRdb reanalysed the 5' RACE reads using MiXCR and keeps one entry per CDR3 protein. The sample has approximately 800,000 distinct CDR3 sequences; roughly 24% are singletons. This sample also appeared in a second study, on T cells of mothers and their children.

Sequencing used blood. These receptor sequences come from a boy aged 10-17 years in good health.

The chain combines TRBV20-1 with TRBJ1-1, with 8 bases aligning to TRBD1. The germline V gene has CDR1 DFQATT and CDR2 SNEGSKA (reference sequence). The CDR3 has 12 residues. After removal of 6 bases from V and 4 bases from J, the junction contained 4 bases not matched to a gene. The CDR3 DNA reads as TGCAGTGCCCGGACAGGGATCACTGAAGCTTTCTTT. Its protein is CSARTGITEAFF.

A few counts support this clonotype. The chain uses TRBV12-3 or TRBV12-4 and TRBJ2-5, with D perhaps TRBD2 (6 bases). The CDR3 is made up of 13 amino acids. Trimming took off 4 bases at V and 5 bases at J, with 11 bases between the two ends. The CDR3 protein is CASSYREVETQYF. CDR3 nucleotide sequence: TGTGCCAGCAGTTATAGGGAGGTGGAGACCCAGTACTTC.

This clonotype was counted only a few times. V and J are TRBV6-5 and TRBJ2-5; 9 nucleotides line up with TRBD2. The CDR3 contains 17 residues. Germline V gene lookup returns CDR1 MNHEY and CDR2 SVGAGI. Germline trimming cut 0 bases from V and 5 bases from J; bases unmatched to any gene: 10. In DNA, the CDR3 is TGTGCCAGCAGTTACTCTTCGGGGGTAGCGGGGGATGAGACCCAGTACTTC. This sequence encodes CASSYSSGVAGDETQYF.

This clonotype occurred many times. This rearrangement joins TRBV7-9 to TRBJ1-1; unclear D gene. From germline, CDR1 is SEHNR and CDR2 FQNEAQ (reference sequence). The CDR3 spans 15 residues. The V end was cut by 0 bases, the J end by 0 bases, with 8 bases between. CDR3 region: CASSLAEGMNTEAFF. The CDR3 DNA sequence: TGTGCCAGCAGCTTAGCCGAAGGGATGAACACTGAAGCTTTCTTT.

About this clonotype itself: The CDR3 carries no conserved terminal phenylalanine or tryptophan, so it likely arises from a read error. V usage is TRBV27 and J usage is TRBJ2-7; 8 positions match TRBD1. CDR1 and CDR2 from the germline V gene are MNHEY and SMNVEV (reference sequence). The CDR3 is made up of 16 amino acids. Trimming took 2 bases from V and 2 from J; bases not matched to a gene: 8. The CDR3 nucleotides read TGTGCCAGCAGTTTAAAATCAGGGGGCGCAACCTACGAGCAGTACCTC. This codes for CASSLKSGGATYEQYL.

This sequence joins TRBV5-1 and TRBJ1-1; TRBD1 agrees at 10 bases. Germline CDR1 reads SGHRS; CDR2 reads YFSETQ. CDR3 length equals 16 residues. The junction had 6 bases not matched to a gene; V was cut back by 3 bases and J by 1 base. CDR3 in DNA: TGCGCCAGCAGCTCGGGACAGGGGAGGGGGAACACTGAAGCTTTCTTT. This translates into CASSSGQGRGNTEAFF.

The gene calls are TRBV29-1 and TRBJ1-4; D might be TRBD1 (6 bases). The CDR3 consists of 13 residues. Germline V gene lookup returns CDR1 SQVTM and CDR2 ANQGSEA. Trimming shortened V by 3 bases and J by 10 bases, and 15 bases separated the two germline ends. The CDR3 loop reads CSVDKGGGGKLFF. Written as DNA, the CDR3 is TGCAGCGTTGACAAGGGGGGCGGAGGAAAACTGTTTTTT.

The genes are TRBV11-2 and TRBJ2-5; D could derive from TRBD1 or TRBD2 (6 bases each). In germline, CDR1 is SGHAT, CDR2 FQNNGV. V was clipped by 1 base and J by 4 bases, with 16 bases between them. CDR3 length: 16 amino acids. The CDR3 nucleotides read TGTGCCAGCAGCTTAGGAGAAAGGGGGGCAGGAGAGACCCAGTACTTC. It codes for CASSLGERGAGETQYF.

This clonotype was seen a single time. The V gene is TRBV5-1, the J gene TRBJ2-5; 9 nucleotides align to TRBD2. The last part of the DNA fits TRBJ2-1 better; the J call may be wrong. This CDR3 has 16 amino acids. Germline values: CDR1 SGHRS, CDR2 YFSETQ. Here the CDR3 reads CASSSRTSVGSNEQFF. The CDR3 nucleotides are TGCGCCAGCAGCTCCAGGACTAGCGTTGGAAGCAATGAGCAGTTCTTC.

V and J are TRBV2 and TRBJ1-1, with a possible D match to TRBD1 (5 bases). The CDR3 length is 15 residues. V lost 2 bases and J lost 10, with 20 bases in between. Germline V CDR1 and CDR2: SNHLY, FYNNEI. CDR3 sequence reads: CASSETGSPQLTAFF. Here the CDR3 DNA reads TGTGCCAGCAGTGAAACAGGCAGCCCCCAGTTAACAGCTTTCTTT.

This clonotype was observed a handful of times. The chain recombines TRBV3-1 with TRBJ1-6; D is uncertain. The germline V and J ends were trimmed by 2 bases and 7 bases, with 12 bases remaining between them. Germline CDR1 is LGHDT and CDR2 is YNNKEL (reference sequence). CDR3 length: 15 amino acids. The DNA of the CDR3 is TGTGCCAGCAGCCAACGAGGCAGCCGAAATTCACCCCTCCACTTT. Encoded protein: CASSQRGSRNSPLHF. Variable domain in full (rest from reference TRBV3-1 and TRBJ1-6): DTAVSQTPKYLVTQMGNDKSIKCEQNLGHDTMYWYKQDSKKFLKIMFSYNNKELIINETVPNRFSPKSPDKAHLNLHINSLELGDSAVYFCASSQRGSRNSPLHFGNGTRLTVT.

The chain combines TRBV7-9 with TRBJ2-1; D is undetermined. Gene TRBJ2-7 matches the end of the DNA better, so the J call may be wrong. Germline V gene lookup returns CDR1 SEHNR and CDR2 FQNEAQ (reference sequence). The CDR3 extends over 12 amino acids. CDR3: CASSRDPYEQYF. The CDR3 DNA reads as TGTGCCAGCAGCCGCGACCCCTACGAGCAGTACTTC.

This rearrangement joins TRBV9 to TRBJ1-2; the D is unclear. The CDR3 runs 15 residues. Germline-derived CDR1 and CDR2 are SGDLS and YYNGEE. The ends were cut back, 3 bases at V and 3 bases at J, with 15 bases in the middle. The CDR3 bases are TGTGCCAGCAGCGCAGACTTGACTGACGACTATGGCTACACCTTC. It encodes CASSADLTDDYGYTF.

The CDR3: CASSLLAQGAYEQYF. CDR3 coding DNA: TGCGCCAGCAGCTTACTCGCACAGGGGGCCTACGAGCAGTACTTC. The rearrangement joins TRBV5-1 to TRBJ2-1; TRBD1 matches at 8 bases. The end of the DNA aligns better with TRBJ2-7, so the J call may be wrong. The CDR3 covers 15 residues. Germline assignment: CDR1 SGHRS and CDR2 YFSETQ.

Regarding this clonotype: The junction departs from germline at one end; a sequencing error may be responsible. This chain connects TRBV2 to TRBJ1-1; D gene unclear. CDR3 length equals 15 residues. Germline V CDR1 and CDR2: SNHLY, FYNNEI. The CDR3 coding sequence is TGTGCCAGCAGTGAAGTGGCTGGCTGGTACACTCAAGCTTTCTTT. Its protein product is CASSEVAGWYTQAFF. Full variable domain (outside the CDR3, taken from reference TRBV2 and TRBJ1-1): EPEVTQTPSHQVTQMGQEVILRCVPISNHLYFYWYRQILGQKVEFLVSFYNNEISEKSEIFDDQFSVERPDGSNFTLKIRSTKLEDSAMYFCASSEVAGWYTQAFFGQGTRLTVV.

This clonotype was picked up a small number of times. V and J are TRBV5-1 and TRBJ2-7, with TRBD1 identical over 9 bases. The germline gives CDR1 SGHRS, CDR2 YFSETQ. The length of the CDR3 is 15 residues. The V and J ends lost 0 bases and 6 bases, in that order; junction bases with no gene match: 7. CDR3: CASSLDRTGAGEQYF. For the CDR3, the DNA is TGCGCCAGCAGCTTGGATAGGACAGGGGCTGGCGAGCAGTACTTC.

The genes are TRBV7-9 and TRBJ2-3; possibly TRBD2 for D (7 bases). The CDR3 extends over 16 amino acids. Germline V gene sequence: CDR1 SEHNR, CDR2 FQNEAQ (reference sequence). V lost 3 bases and J 4 bases, leaving 17 bases between the germline ends. The CDR3 DNA is TGTGCCAGCAGCTTCTACGCGGGGGCCGGGGCAGATACGCAGTATTTT. Translation: CASSFYAGAGADTQYF.

This clonotype was recorded a few times. J is TRBJ2-7 and V is TRBV29-1, with D perhaps matching TRBD2 (6 bases). CDR1 and CDR2 from the germline V gene are SQVTM and ANQGSEA. Trimming pared 7 bases from V and 7 bases from J, leaving 20 bases between. The CDR3 is 13 residues long. The CDR3 nucleotides are TGCAGCGCAAACCTATACGGGACTGGAGAGCAGTACTTC. As protein: CSANLYGTGEQYF.

There are a few counts of this clonotype. The chain combines TRBV7-9 with TRBJ2-2, with 9 nucleotides matching TRBD1. V was clipped by 5 bases and J by 6 bases; unmatched bases: 13. The CDR3 covers 17 residues. Germline V CDR1 and CDR2: SEHNR, FQNEAQ (reference sequence). The CDR3 region has the DNA TGTGCCAGCAGCCCCCGCCGGGACAGGGAGAAGGCCGGGGAGCTGTTTTTT. This translates into CASSPRRDREKAGELFF.

The rearrangement uses TRBV9 and TRBJ1-2; 8 bases fit TRBD1. CDR1 is SGDLS, CDR2 YYNGEE, per germline. CDR3 length: 16 amino acids. V shed 4 bases, J shed 2 bases, and the junction held 10 bases outside the gene matches. Written as DNA, the CDR3 is TGTGCCAGCAGCCCATGGAAAGGACAGGGAAACTATGGCTACACCTTC. It yields the protein CASSPWKGQGNYGYTF.

The rearrangement uses TRBV6-5 and TRBJ2-5; unclear D gene. Per the germline V gene, CDR1 is MNHEY and CDR2 is SVGAGI. The CDR3 is made up of 15 amino acids. V lost 5 bases, J lost 2 bases, and 15 bases lay in between. The CDR3 DNA is TGTGCCAGCAGTCCGCCGGGCAGGCCGCAAGAGACCCAGTACTTC. It specifies CASSPPGRPQETQYF.

The chain carries TRBV6-4 and TRBJ2-3, with D perhaps matching TRBD2 (6 bases). The CDR3 has 15 residues. Between the trimmed V and J ends, which lost 6 bases and 1 base, there was a span of 14 bases. Germline CDR1 and CDR2: MRHNA and SNTAGT. As DNA, the CDR3 is TGTGCCAGCAGCGCGAGCGGGTCCCGCACAGATACGCAGTATTTT. Translating it yields CASSASGSRTDTQYF.

The chain has TRBV6-6 and TRBJ2-3; D gene ambiguous. This CDR3 has 12 amino acids. Between the trimmed V and J ends, which lost 5 bases and 6 bases, there was a span of 9 bases. The V gene's germline CDR1 is MNHNY and CDR2 SVGAGI (reference sequence). CDR3 region: CASSLPWDTQYF. The DNA for the CDR3 is TGTGCCAGCAGTCTCCCATGGGATACGCAGTATTTT.

The chain joins TRBV29-1 to TRBJ2-7; D gene uncertain. Trimming removed 6 bases at V and 4 bases at J, with 10 bases between. Germline V lookup: CDR1 SQVTM, CDR2 ANQGSEA. The CDR3 contains 11 residues. The CDR3 protein is CSVHRGYEQYF. DNA of the CDR3: TGCAGCGTACACAGAGGATACGAGCAGTACTTC.

V gene TRBV7-9 combines with J gene TRBJ2-7; D remains ambiguous. Germline V gene data show CDR1 as SEHNR and CDR2 as FQNEAQ (reference sequence). The V end lost 4 bases, the J end lost 6 bases, and 19 bases lay between the germline ends. This CDR3 region has 15 residues. In DNA form, the CDR3 reads TGTGCCAGCAGCTCCCGGGTTCTGAACTCTCTCGAGCAGTACGTC. Translating it yields CASSSRVLNSLEQYV.

This rearrangement joins TRBV20-1 to TRBJ2-1; 7 nucleotides match TRBD2. Germline V gives CDR1 DFQATT, CDR2 SNEGSKA (reference sequence). The CDR3 consists of 14 residues. The ends lost 6 bases at V and 3 bases at J; junction bases unmatched: 8. CDR3 DNA sequence: TGCAGTGCCCCCAGCGGGACTAACTACAATGAGCAGTTCTTC. It translates to CSAPSGTNYNEQFF.

The V and J genes are TRBV5-1 and TRBJ2-7, with 7 positions matching TRBD1. This CDR3 contains 16 residues. CDR1 is SGHRS and CDR2 is YFSETQ in the germline V gene. After removal of 6 bases from V and 3 bases from J, the junction contained 15 bases not matched to a gene. CDR3 in DNA: TGCGCCAGCACCCTGGGGACAGACCCTAAAAGCTACGAGCAGTACTTC. This gives the protein CASTLGTDPKSYEQYF. Based on the CDR3 plus reference TRBV5-1 and TRBJ2-7, the full variable domain is KAGVTQTPRYLIKTRGQQVTLSCSPISGHRSVSWYQQTPGQGLQFLFEYFSETQRNKGNFPGRFSGRQFSNSRSEMNVSTLELGDSALYLCASTLGTDPKSYEQYFGPGTRLTVT.

This clonotype was observed a few times. V gene TRBV4-2 combines with J gene TRBJ1-2, with a possible D match to TRBD1 (5 bases). The CDR3 extends over 15 amino acids. Looked up from germline, CDR1 is LGHNA and CDR2 is YNFKEQ. Trimming pared 1 base from V and 2 bases from J, leaving 11 bases between. CDR3 in DNA: TGTGCCAGCAGCCAAGCTGTGGGGGAGAACTATGGCTACACCTTC. Translated: CASSQAVGENYGYTF.

This clonotype was counted only a few times. The chain joins TRBV29-1 to TRBJ2-2; D possibly corresponds to TRBD2 (7 bases). The V gene's germline CDR1 is SQVTM and CDR2 ANQGSEA. The CDR3 spans 16 residues. V dropped 0 bases and J dropped 4 bases, with 15 bases sitting between them. The CDR3 is CSVEDRTGGPTGELFF. CDR3 coding DNA: TGCAGCGTTGAAGATAGGACGGGGGGCCCCACCGGGGAGCTGTTTTTT.

The gene calls are TRBV7-9 and TRBJ1-4, with TRBD1 as a possible D gene (5 bases). The germline CDR1 and CDR2 sequences are SEHNR and FQNEAQ (reference sequence). V was clipped by 2 bases and J by 8 bases, with 15 bases between them. There are 15 residues in the CDR3. CDR3 loop: CASSLKARVGEKLFF. The CDR3 nucleotides are TGTGCCAGCAGCTTAAAGGCCAGGGTGGGCGAAAAACTGTTTTTT.

The gene calls are TRBV2 and TRBJ2-2; a possible D gene is TRBD2 (6 bases). Germline CDR1 is SNHLY and CDR2 is FYNNEI. Between the trimmed V and J ends, which lost 7 bases and 1 base, there was a span of 10 bases. The CDR3 contains 14 residues. CDR3 residues: CASTKEGNTGELFF. CDR3 in DNA: TGTGCCAGCACCAAGGAGGGGAACACCGGGGAGCTGTTTTTT.

The chain links TRBV6-1 to TRBJ1-2; D may be TRBD1 (5 bases). V was shortened by 2 bases and J by 6 bases, with 10 bases between the two germline ends. Per the germline V gene, CDR1 is MNHNS and CDR2 is SASEGT. The CDR3 is 13 amino acids. For the CDR3, the DNA is TGTGCCAGCAGTGAAACCGGGACTGATGGCTACACCTTC. It yields the protein CASSETGTDGYTF.